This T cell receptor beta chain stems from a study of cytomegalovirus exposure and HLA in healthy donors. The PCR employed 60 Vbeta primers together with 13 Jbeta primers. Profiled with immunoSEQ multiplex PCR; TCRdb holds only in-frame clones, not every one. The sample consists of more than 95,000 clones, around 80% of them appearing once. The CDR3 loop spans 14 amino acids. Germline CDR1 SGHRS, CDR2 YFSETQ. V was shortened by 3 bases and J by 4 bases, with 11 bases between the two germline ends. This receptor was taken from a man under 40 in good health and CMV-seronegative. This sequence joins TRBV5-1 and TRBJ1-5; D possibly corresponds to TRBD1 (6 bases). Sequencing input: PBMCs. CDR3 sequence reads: CASSSTGLNQPQHF. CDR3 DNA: TGCGCCAGCAGCTCGACAGGTTTAAATCAGCCCCAGCATTTT.